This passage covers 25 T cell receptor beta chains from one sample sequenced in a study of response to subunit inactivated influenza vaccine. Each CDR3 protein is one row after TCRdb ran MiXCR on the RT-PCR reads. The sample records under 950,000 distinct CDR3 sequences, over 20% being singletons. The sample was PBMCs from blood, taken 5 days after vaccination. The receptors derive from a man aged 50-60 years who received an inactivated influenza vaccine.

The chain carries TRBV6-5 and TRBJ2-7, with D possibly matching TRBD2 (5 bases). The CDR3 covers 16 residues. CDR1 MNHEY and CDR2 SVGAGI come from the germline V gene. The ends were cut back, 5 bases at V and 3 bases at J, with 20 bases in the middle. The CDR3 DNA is TGTGCCAGCAGTAACCCCCGGGGTGGGTTATACTACGAGCAGTACTTC. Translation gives CASSNPRGGLYYEQYF.

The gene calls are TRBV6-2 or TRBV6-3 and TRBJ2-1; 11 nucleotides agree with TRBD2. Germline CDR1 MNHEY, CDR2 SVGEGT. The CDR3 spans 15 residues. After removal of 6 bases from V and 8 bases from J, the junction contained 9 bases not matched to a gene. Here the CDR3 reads CASSPWLAGGDEQFF. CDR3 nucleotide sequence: TGTGCCAGCAGCCCCTGGCTAGCGGGGGGCGATGAGCAGTTCTTC.

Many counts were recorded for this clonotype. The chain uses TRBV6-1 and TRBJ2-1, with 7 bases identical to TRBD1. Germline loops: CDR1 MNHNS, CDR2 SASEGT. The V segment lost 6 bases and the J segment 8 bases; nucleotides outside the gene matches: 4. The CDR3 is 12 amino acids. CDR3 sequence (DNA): TGTGCCAGCAGAACAGGGGTCGATGAGCAGTTCTTC. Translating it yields CASRTGVDEQFF.

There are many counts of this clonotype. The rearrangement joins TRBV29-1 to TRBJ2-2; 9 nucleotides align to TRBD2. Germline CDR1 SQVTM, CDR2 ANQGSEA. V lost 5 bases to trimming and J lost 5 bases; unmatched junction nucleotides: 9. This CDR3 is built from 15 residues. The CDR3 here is CSVSLGLAETGELFF. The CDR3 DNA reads TGCAGCGTTTCCTTGGGACTAGCCGAGACCGGGGAGCTGTTTTTT.

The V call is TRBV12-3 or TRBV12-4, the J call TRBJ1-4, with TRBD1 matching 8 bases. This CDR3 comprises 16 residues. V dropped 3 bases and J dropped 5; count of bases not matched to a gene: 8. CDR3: CASSLAPGTGNEKLFF. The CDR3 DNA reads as TGTGCCAGCAGTTTGGCCCCCGGGACAGGCAATGAAAAACTGTTTTTT.

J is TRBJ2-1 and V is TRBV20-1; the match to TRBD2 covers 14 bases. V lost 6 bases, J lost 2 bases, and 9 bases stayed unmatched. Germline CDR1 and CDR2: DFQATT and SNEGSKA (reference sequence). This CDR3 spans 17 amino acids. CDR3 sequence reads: CSAPGTSGRSTYNEQFF. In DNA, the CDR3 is TGCAGTGCGCCCGGGACTAGCGGGAGATCAACCTACAATGAGCAGTTCTTC.

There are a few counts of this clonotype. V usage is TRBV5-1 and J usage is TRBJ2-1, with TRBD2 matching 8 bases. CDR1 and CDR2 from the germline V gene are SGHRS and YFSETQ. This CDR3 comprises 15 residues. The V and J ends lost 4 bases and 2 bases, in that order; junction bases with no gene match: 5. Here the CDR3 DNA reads TGCGCCAGCAGCGTTAGCGGGGCCGCCTACAATGAGCAGTTCTTC. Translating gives CASSVSGAAYNEQFF.

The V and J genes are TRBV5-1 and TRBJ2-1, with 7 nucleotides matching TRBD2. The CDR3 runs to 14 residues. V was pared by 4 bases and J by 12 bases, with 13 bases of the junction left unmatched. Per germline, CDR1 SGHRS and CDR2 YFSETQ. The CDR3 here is CASSESLATPAQFF. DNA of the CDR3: TGCGCCAGCAGCGAGTCACTAGCGACGCCCGCGCAGTTCTTC.

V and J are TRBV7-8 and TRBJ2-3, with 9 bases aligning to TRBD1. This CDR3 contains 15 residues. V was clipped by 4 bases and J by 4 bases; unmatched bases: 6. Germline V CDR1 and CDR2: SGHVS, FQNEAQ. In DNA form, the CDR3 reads TGTGCCAGCAGCTCGACAGGGGGTGTTGCAGATACGCAGTATTTT. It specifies CASSSTGGVADTQYF.

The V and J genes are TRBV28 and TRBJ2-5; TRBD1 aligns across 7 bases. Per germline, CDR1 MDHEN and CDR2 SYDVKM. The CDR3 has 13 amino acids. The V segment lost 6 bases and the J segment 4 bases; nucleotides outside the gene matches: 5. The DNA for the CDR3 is TGTGCCAGCAGATACCCAGGGGGAGAGACCCAGTACTTC. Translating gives CASRYPGGETQYF.

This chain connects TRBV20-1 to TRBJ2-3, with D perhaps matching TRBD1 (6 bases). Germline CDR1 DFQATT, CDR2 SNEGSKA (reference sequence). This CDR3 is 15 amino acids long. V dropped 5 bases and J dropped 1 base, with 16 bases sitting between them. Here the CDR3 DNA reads TGCAGTGCTCCCGTACAGGGTTCGGGCACAGATACGCAGTATTTT. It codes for CSAPVQGSGTDTQYF.

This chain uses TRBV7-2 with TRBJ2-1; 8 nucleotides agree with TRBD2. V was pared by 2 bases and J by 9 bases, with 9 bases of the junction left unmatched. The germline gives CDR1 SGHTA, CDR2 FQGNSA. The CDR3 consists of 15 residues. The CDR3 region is CASSLYSGGAGEQFF. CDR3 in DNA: TGTGCCAGCAGCTTATATTCCGGGGGGGCCGGTGAGCAGTTCTTC.

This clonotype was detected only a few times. The CDR3 DNA sequence: TGCAGTGCTAGAGTCATAGGTGCAGTCTCGAATCAGCCCCAGCATTTT. Translating it yields CSARVIGAVSNQPQHF. The rearrangement joins TRBV20-1 to TRBJ1-5; D is unresolved. The V gene lost 1 base and the J gene lost 4 bases, with 17 bases spanning the gap. There are 16 residues in the CDR3. Per the germline V gene, CDR1 is DFQATT and CDR2 is SNEGSKA (reference sequence).

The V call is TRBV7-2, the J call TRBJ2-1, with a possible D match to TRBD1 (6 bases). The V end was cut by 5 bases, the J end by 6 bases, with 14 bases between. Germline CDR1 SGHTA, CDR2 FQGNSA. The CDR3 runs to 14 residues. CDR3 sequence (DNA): TGTGCCAGCAGCGCCGCTCCAGGGGCCAATGAGCAGTTCTTC. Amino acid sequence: CASSAAPGANEQFF.

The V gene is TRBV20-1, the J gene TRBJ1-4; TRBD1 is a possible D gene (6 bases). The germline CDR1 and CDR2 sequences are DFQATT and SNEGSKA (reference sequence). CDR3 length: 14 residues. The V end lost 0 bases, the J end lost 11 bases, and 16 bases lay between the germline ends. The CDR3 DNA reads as TGCAGTGCTAGAGATTTACAGGGAGATGGGAAACTGTTTTTT. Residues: CSARDLQGDGKLFF.

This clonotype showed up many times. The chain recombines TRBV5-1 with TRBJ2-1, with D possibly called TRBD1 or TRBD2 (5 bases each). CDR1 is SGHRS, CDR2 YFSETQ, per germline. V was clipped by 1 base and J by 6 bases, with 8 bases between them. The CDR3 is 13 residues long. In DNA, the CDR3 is TGCGCCAGCAGCTTGCAGGGAGCCAATGAGCAGTTCTTC. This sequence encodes CASSLQGANEQFF.

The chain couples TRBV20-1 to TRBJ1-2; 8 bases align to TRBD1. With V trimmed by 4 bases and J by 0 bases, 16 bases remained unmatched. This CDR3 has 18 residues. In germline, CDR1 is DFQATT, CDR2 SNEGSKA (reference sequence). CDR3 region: CSANLQLRQGTSNYGYTF. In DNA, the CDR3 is TGCAGTGCTAATCTTCAATTGAGACAGGGGACCTCTAACTATGGCTACACCTTC.

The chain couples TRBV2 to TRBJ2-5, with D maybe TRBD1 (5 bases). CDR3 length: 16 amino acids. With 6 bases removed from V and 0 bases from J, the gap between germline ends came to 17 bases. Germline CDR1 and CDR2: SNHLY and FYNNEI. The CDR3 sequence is CASRRADRVYQETQYF. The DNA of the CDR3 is TGTGCCAGCAGAAGGGCCGACAGAGTGTACCAAGAGACCCAGTACTTC.

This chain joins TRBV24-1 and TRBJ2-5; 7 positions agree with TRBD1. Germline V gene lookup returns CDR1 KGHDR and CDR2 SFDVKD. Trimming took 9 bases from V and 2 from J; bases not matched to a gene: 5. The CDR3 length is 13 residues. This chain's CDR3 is CATGDSQQETQYF. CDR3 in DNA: TGTGCCACCGGGGACAGTCAACAAGAGACCCAGTACTTC.

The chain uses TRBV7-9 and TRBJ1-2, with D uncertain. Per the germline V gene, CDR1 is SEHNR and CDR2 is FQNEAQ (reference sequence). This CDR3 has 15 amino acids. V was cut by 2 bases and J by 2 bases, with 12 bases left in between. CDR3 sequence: CASSLITVRNYGYTF. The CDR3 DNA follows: TGTGCCAGCAGCTTAATCACAGTGAGAAACTATGGCTACACCTTC.

As DNA, the CDR3 is TGTGCCAGCTCACCCCGCGGCAGGGGGTCCCCCTACGAGCAGTACTTC. Translation: CASSPRGRGSPYEQYF. The rearrangement joins TRBV18 to TRBJ2-7, with TRBD1 matching over 7 bases. The CDR3 has 16 amino acids. V lost 3 bases to trimming and J lost 2 bases; unmatched junction nucleotides: 10. CDR1 is KGHSH and CDR2 is LQKENI in the germline V gene.

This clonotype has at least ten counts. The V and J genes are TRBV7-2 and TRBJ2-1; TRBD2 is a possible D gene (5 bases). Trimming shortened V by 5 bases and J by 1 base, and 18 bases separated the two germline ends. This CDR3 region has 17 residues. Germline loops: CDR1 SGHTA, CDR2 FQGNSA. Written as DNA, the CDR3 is TGTGCCAGCAGCAATAAACATGGAGGTATTTCCTACAATGAGCAGTTCTTC. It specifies CASSNKHGGISYNEQFF.

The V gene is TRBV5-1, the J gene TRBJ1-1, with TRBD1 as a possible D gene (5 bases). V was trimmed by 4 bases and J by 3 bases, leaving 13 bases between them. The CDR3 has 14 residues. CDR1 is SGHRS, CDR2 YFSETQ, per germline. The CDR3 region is CASSGGVGYTEAFF. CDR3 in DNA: TGCGCCAGCAGCGGGGGGGTTGGATACACTGAAGCTTTCTTT.

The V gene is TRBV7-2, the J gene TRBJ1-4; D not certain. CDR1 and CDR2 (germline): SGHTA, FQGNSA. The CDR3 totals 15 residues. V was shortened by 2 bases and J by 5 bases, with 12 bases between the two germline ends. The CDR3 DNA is TGTGCCAGCAGCTTATATGGGTTACCAAATGAAAAACTGTTTTTT. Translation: CASSLYGLPNEKLFF.

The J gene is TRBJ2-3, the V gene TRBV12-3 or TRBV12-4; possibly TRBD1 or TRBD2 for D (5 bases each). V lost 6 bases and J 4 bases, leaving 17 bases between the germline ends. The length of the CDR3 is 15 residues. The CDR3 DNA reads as TGTGCCAGCAGGTCCTGGGACGGACGGCCAGATACGCAGTATTTT. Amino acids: CASRSWDGRPDTQYF.